At least ten counts were recorded for the clone carrying this TCR beta chain. V shed 0 bases and J 5 bases; nucleotides not matched to a gene: 6. Germline V gene sequence: CDR1 SGHRS, CDR2 YFSETQ. The CDR3 is made up of 15 amino acids. The data were taken from a study of neurological immune-mediated disorders. The cDNA was generated through 5'RACE incorporating 10-nucleotide random UMIs. TCRdb recomputed calls from the 5' RACE reads with MiXCR, one row per CDR3 protein. The data contain roughly 50,000 distinct CDR3 sequences, roughly 12% of them seen just once; the ten biggest clones take up around 10%.

The sequenced material came from PBMCs. The sequence came from an older woman with HTLV-1-associated myelopathy (HAM/TSP). This sequence joins TRBV5-1 and TRBJ2-3; 7 bases fit TRBD2. CDR3 residues: CASSLGPGGGDTQYF. CDR3 nucleotide sequence: TGCGCCAGCAGCTTGGGTCCGGGAGGAGGAGATACGCAGTATTTT. Full variable domain (remainder filled in from reference TRBV5-1 and TRBJ2-3): KAGVTQTPRYLIKTRGQQVTLSCSPISGHRSVSWYQQTPGQGLQFLFEYFSETQRNKGNFPGRFSGRQFSNSRSEMNVSTLELGDSALYLCASSLGPGGGDTQYFGPGTRLTVL.